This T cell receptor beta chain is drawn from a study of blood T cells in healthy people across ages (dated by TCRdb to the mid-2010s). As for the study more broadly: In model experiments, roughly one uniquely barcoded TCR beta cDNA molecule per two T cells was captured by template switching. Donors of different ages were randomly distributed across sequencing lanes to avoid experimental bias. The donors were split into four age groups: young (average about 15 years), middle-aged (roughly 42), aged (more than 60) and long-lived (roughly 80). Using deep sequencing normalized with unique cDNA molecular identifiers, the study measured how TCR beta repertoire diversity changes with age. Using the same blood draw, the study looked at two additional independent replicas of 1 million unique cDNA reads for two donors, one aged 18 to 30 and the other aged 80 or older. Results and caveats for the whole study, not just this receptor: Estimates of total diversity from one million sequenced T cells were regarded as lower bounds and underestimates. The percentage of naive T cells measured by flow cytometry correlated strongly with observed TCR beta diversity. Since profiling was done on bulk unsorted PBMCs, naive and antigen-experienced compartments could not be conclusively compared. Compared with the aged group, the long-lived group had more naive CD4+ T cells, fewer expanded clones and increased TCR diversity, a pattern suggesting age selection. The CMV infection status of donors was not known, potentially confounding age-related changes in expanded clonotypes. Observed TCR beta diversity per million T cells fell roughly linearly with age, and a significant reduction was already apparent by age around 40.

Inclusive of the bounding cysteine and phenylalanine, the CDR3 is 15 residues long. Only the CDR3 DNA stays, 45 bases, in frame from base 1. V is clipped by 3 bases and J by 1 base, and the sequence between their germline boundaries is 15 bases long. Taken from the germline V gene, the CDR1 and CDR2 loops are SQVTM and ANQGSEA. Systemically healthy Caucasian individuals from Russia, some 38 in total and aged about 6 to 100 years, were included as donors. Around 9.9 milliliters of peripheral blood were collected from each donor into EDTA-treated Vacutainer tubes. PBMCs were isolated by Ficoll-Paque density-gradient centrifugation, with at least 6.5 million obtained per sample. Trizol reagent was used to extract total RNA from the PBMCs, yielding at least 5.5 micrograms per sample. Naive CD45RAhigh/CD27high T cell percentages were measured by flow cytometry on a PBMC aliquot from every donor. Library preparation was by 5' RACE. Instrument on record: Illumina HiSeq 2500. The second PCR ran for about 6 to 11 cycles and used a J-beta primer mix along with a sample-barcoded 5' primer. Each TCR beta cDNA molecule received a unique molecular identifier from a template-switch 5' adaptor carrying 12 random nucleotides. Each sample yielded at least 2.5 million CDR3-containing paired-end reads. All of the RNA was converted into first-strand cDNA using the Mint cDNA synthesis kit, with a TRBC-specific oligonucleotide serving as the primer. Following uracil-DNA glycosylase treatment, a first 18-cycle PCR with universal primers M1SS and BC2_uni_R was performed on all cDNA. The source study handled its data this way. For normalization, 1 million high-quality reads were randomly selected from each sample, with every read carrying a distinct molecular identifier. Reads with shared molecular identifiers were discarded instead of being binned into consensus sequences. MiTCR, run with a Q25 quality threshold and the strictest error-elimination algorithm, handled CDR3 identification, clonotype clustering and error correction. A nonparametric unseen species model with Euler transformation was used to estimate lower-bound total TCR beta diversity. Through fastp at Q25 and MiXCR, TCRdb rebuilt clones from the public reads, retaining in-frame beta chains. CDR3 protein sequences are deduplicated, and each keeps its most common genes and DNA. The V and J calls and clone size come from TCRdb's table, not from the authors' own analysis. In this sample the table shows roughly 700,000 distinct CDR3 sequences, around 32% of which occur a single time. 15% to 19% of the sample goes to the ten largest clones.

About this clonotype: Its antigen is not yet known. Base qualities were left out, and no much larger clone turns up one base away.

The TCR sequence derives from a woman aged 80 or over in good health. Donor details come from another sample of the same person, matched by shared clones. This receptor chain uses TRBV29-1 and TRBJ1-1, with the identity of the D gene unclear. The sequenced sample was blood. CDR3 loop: CSVDLTILGNTEAFF. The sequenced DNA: TGCAGCGTTGATTTGACTATCCTGGGGAACACTGAAGCTTTCTTT.